The next 2 T cell receptor beta chains were all read from a single sample in a study of Graves' ophthalmopathy and Graves' hyperthyroidism. As the template, RNA transcripts were used to amplify TCR beta CDR3 regions. RT-PCR with HTBI primers came first, then second-round multiplex PCR. TCRdb processed the multiplex PCR reads anew with MiXCR; each CDR3 protein has one entry. Of about 400,000 distinct CDR3 sequences in the sample, about 18% are singletons; the top ten hold around 1.5%. Sequencing was done on a sample of peripheral blood. The receptor set was obtained from a young woman with Graves' ophthalmopathy.

The CDR3 reads CASSSVGGPGEQYF. CDR3 DNA: TGTGCCAGCAGTTCGGTGGGAGGGCCGGGCGAGCAGTACTTC. This sequence joins TRBV6-5 and TRBJ2-7, with TRBD2 identical over 7 bases. Germline CDR1 reads MNHEY; CDR2 reads SVGAGI. Trimming removed 4 bases from V and 6 bases from J; junction bases left unmatched: 9. The CDR3 runs to 14 residues.

This clonotype was counted ten times or more. V is TRBV6-5 and J is TRBJ1-2; the D is unclear. V lost 6 bases and J lost 8, with 10 bases in between. The CDR3 is 11 amino acids. Germline V gives CDR1 MNHEY, CDR2 SVGAGI. CDR3 in amino acids: CASSSGRGYTF. CDR3 sequence (DNA): TGTGCCAGCAGCTCGGGGAGGGGCTACACCTTC.